This passage covers 6 T cell receptor beta chains from one sample sequenced in a study of OX40 agonist ivuxolimab in advanced cancers. The repertoire was sequenced with immunoSEQ multiplex PCR; TCRdb's copy has only in-frame clones and lacks some. Of 22,000 or so clones in the sample, about 79% were seen once. The sample here was CD4+ or CD8+ T cells sorted from blood, taken in a trial of the OX40 agonist ivuxolimab. The source is an adult with an advanced solid tumor such as melanoma, head and neck, liver or kidney cancer.

The chain uses TRBV7-9 and TRBJ2-7; D remains ambiguous. The CDR3 length is 14 residues. Between the trimmed V and J ends, which lost 9 bases and 0 bases, there was a span of 15 bases. Germline V gene data show CDR1 as SEHNR and CDR2 as FQNEAQ (reference sequence). CDR3 nucleotide sequence: TGTGCCAGGTACGGTTCCTCTAGCTCCTACGAGCAGTACTTC. Amino acid sequence: CARYGSSSSYEQYF. The entire variable domain, with the rest obtained from reference TRBV7-9 and TRBJ2-7, is as follows: DTGVSQNPRHKITKRGQNVTFRCDPISEHNRLYWYRQTLGQGPEFLTYFQNEAQLEKSRLLSDRFSAERPKGSFSTLEIQRTEQGDSAMYLCARYGSSSSYEQYFGPGTRLTVT.

The chain employs TRBV7-2 and TRBJ1-4; 12 positions agree with TRBD1. The germline V gene encodes CDR1 SGHTA and CDR2 FQGNSA. This CDR3 contains 17 residues. V was pared by 4 bases and J by 3 bases, with 6 bases of the junction left unmatched. CDR3 loop: CASSSPGQGAANEKLFF. CDR3 nucleotide sequence: TGTGCCAGCAGCTCTCCGGGACAGGGGGCGGCTAATGAAAAACTGTTTTTT.

As DNA, the CDR3 is TGTGCCAGCAGTGCGACAGGTAGCAATCAGCCCCAGCATTTT. Protein sequence: CASSATGSNQPQHF. This chain connects TRBV6-5 to TRBJ1-5; D is perhaps TRBD1 (6 bases). Germline V gene data show CDR1 as MNHEY and CDR2 as SVGAGI. The CDR3 totals 14 residues. Trimming took 5 bases from V and 0 from J, leaving 8 bases between them.

The chain joins TRBV6-5 to TRBJ1-3; D not certain. Germline CDR1 is MNHEY and CDR2 is SVGAGI. V lost 0 bases, J lost 0 bases, and 9 bases lay in between. This CDR3 has 16 amino acids. For the CDR3, the DNA is TGTGCCAGCAGTTACTCGGTGTGGAACTCTGGAAACACCATATATTTT. It yields the protein CASSYSVWNSGNTIYF.

This clone was detected only once. The chain has TRBV21-1 and TRBJ2-7; the table gives TRBD1 as D, unverified against the DNA. TRBV21-1 is noted as a pseudogene. This CDR3 is 16 amino acids long. The DNA of the CDR3 is TGTGCCAGCAGCTATTATTATCCGGGACAGGAGTACGAGCAGTACTTC. Residues: CASSYYYPGQEYEQYF.

The V gene is TRBV7-3, the J gene TRBJ2-5; TRBD2 is a possible D gene (6 bases). In germline, CDR1 is SGHTA, CDR2 FQGTGA. Trimming stripped 3 bases from V and 5 bases from J, with 10 bases between. The CDR3 sequence is 13 residues long. CDR3 region: CASSLNRGETQYF. The CDR3 nucleotides read TGTGCCAGCAGCTTGAATCGGGGGGAGACCCAGTACTTC. The full variable domain, rest sourced from reference TRBV7-3 and TRBJ2-5, is GAGVSQTPSNKVTEKGKYVELRCDPISGHTALYWYRQSLGQGPEFLIYFQGTGAADDSGLPNDRFFAVRPEGSVSTLKIQRTERGDSAVYLCASSLNRGETQYFGPGTRLLVL.